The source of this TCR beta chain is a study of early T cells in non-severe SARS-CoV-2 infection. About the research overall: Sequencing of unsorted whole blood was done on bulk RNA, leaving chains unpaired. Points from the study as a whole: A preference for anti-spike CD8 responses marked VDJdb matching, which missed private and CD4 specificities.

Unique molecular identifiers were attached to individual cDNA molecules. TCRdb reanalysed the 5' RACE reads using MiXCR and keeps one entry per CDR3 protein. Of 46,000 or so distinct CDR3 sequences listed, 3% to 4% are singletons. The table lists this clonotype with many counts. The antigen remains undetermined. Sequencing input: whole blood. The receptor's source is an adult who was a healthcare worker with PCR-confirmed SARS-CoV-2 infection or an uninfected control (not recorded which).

This CDR3 is CASSRRDRSDFLMNTEAFF. CDR3 DNA sequence: TGTGCCAGCAGCAGACGAGACAGGTCGGACTTCCTAATGAACACTGAAGCTTTCTTT. This sequence joins TRBV7-8 and TRBJ1-1; D may be TRBD1 (6 bases). Germline loops: CDR1 SGHVS, CDR2 FQNEAQ. The CDR3 extends over 19 amino acids. V was clipped by 5 bases and J by 0 bases, with 25 bases between them.